One sample yielded the 15 T cell receptor beta chains listed below, sequenced in a study of cytomegalovirus exposure and HLA in healthy donors. In the PCR, 60 Vbeta and 13 Jbeta primers were used. Repertoires were generated with immunoSEQ multiplex PCR, while TCRdb's copy carries only in-frame clones and drops some. In the table there are 210,000 or so clones, around four fifths of which are singletons. The sequenced material came from PBMCs. The receptors shown here come from a woman aged 50 to 60 in good health and CMV-seropositive.

The J gene is TRBJ2-6, the V gene TRBV5-8; D is possibly TRBD1 (5 bases). The CDR3 has 18 amino acids. Trimming shortened V by 5 bases and J by 0 bases, and 18 bases separated the two germline ends. Germline V CDR1 and CDR2: SGHTS, YDEGEE. The CDR3 spells CASSPGQVLLSGANVLTF. The CDR3 DNA sequence: TGTGCCAGCAGTCCAGGACAAGTGCTACTCTCTGGGGCCAACGTCCTGACTTTC.

On this clone: One junction end disagrees with the germline gene, perhaps due to a read error. This chain connects TRBV4-2 to TRBJ2-3; 7 positions agree with TRBD2. Germline loops: CDR1 LGHNA, CDR2 YNFKEQ. This CDR3 spans 16 amino acids. As DNA, the CDR3 is TGTGCCAGCACCCAAGGGGACGCCGGGGGGACAGATACGCAGTATTTT. The encoded protein is CASTQGDAGGTDTQYF.

The gene calls are TRBV7-9 and TRBJ2-7, with TRBD1 matching 8 bases. The CDR3 has 15 amino acids. Per germline, CDR1 SEHNR and CDR2 FQNEAQ (reference sequence). J lost 3 bases, V lost 6 bases, and 10 bases had no gene match. The DNA of the CDR3 is TGTGCCAGCAGTTTCCTCGAGGGGACAGGCTACGAGCAGTACTTC. It encodes CASSFLEGTGYEQYF.

This rearrangement joins TRBV5-1 to TRBJ1-1, with D possibly being TRBD1 (6 bases). CDR1 is SGHRS and CDR2 is YFSETQ in the germline V gene. The CDR3 is made up of 14 amino acids. Trimming shortened V by 0 bases and J by 7 bases, and 13 bases separated the two germline ends. This CDR3 is CASSLVIGQNEAFF. CDR3 coding DNA: TGCGCCAGCAGCTTGGTTATTGGACAGAATGAAGCTTTCTTT.

This sequence joins TRBV28 and TRBJ2-7, with TRBD1 identical over 10 bases. V gave up 7 bases and J gave up 3 bases; unmatched junction bases: 12. CDR1 MDHEN and CDR2 SYDVKM come from the germline V gene. The CDR3 loop spans 16 amino acids. CDR3 amino acids: CASIPGLGTGVYEQYF. CDR3 bases: TGTGCCAGCATCCCGGGACTTGGGACAGGGGTCTACGAGCAGTACTTC.

The V gene is TRBV7-3, the J gene TRBJ2-1; 8 bases align to TRBD2. The CDR3 has 15 residues. The V gene's germline CDR1 is SGHTA and CDR2 FQGTGA. Germline trimming cut 1 base from V and 6 bases from J; bases unmatched to any gene: 5. For the CDR3, the DNA is TGTGCCAGCAGCTTAAAGCGGGGGCGCAGCAATGAGCAGTTCTTC. It is translated as CASSLKRGRSNEQFF.

The V call is TRBV7-3, the J call TRBJ1-2, with a tentative D call TRBD1 (6 bases). CDR1 and CDR2 from the germline V gene are SGHTA and FQGTGA. V dropped 4 bases and J dropped 8 bases, with 14 bases sitting between them. This CDR3 has 13 amino acids. The CDR3 DNA follows: TGTGCCAGCAGCTCCCAGGGGATTCTAGGCTACACCTTC. It codes for CASSSQGILGYTF.

This clone was found a few times. This chain uses TRBV5-6 with TRBJ2-7; TRBD1 is a possible D gene (6 bases). The CDR3 is made up of 13 amino acids. The germline CDR1 and CDR2 sequences are SGHDT and YYEEEE. V lost 4 bases, J lost 4 bases, and 12 bases lay in between. In DNA form, the CDR3 reads TGTGCCAGCAGCCCCACAGGGAGATACGAGCAGTACTTC. It yields the protein CASSPTGRYEQYF.

CDR3 bases: TGTGCCAGCAGCCTTGCCGGGACTTGGGACTCCTACGAGCAGTACTTC. Amino acids: CASSLAGTWDSYEQYF. The rearrangement links TRBV7-9 to TRBJ2-7, with D possibly being TRBD2 (6 bases). The V end was cut by 5 bases, the J end by 0 bases, with 17 bases between. The germline gives CDR1 SEHNR, CDR2 FQNEAQ (reference sequence). This CDR3 spans 16 amino acids. Looking up the rest from reference TRBV7-9 and TRBJ2-7 gives the full variable domain: DTGVSQNPRHKITKRGQNVTFRCDPISEHNRLYWYRQTLGQGPEFLTYFQNEAQLEKSRLLSDRFSAERPKGSFSTLEIQRTEQGDSAMYLCASSLAGTWDSYEQYFGPGTRLTVT.

The chain carries TRBV19 and TRBJ1-5; D may be TRBD1 (6 bases). Per the germline V gene, CDR1 is LNHDA and CDR2 is SQIVND (reference sequence). The V end was cut by 4 bases, the J end by 7 bases, with 11 bases between. The CDR3 spans 13 residues. The CDR3 here is CASSNRERQPQHF. Here the CDR3 DNA reads TGTGCCAGTAGTAACAGGGAACGCCAGCCCCAGCATTTT.

The chain links TRBV5-6 to TRBJ1-1, with 11 bases fitting TRBD1. This CDR3 region has 16 residues. Unmatched junction bases numbered 8, after V lost 2 bases and J lost 5 bases. Looked up from germline, CDR1 is SGHDT and CDR2 is YYEEEE. This CDR3 reads CASSFRDRGLGTEAFF. The CDR3 nucleotides are TGTGCCAGCAGCTTCCGGGACAGGGGGTTGGGGACTGAAGCTTTCTTT.

The chain recombines TRBV19 with TRBJ1-1; TRBD1 agrees at 7 bases. The V gene end was trimmed by 4 bases and the J gene end by 4 bases; junction bases not matched to a gene: 6. The CDR3 spans 14 residues. The germline gives CDR1 LNHDA, CDR2 SQIVND (reference sequence). As DNA, the CDR3 is TGTGCCAGTAGTAAAGGACAGGTGGGCACTGAAGCTTTCTTT. It translates to CASSKGQVGTEAFF.

The V and J genes are TRBV4-1 and TRBJ2-1, with a possible D match to TRBD2 (5 bases). The length of the CDR3 is 15 residues. From germline, CDR1 is MGHRA and CDR2 YSYEKL. Trimming pared 5 bases from V and 7 bases from J, leaving 18 bases between. The CDR3 nucleotides read TGCGCCAGCAGCTCTCTTGGACTGGCCCTTAATGAGCAGTTCTTC. Its protein is CASSSLGLALNEQFF.

The chain employs TRBV5-6 and TRBJ2-1; D is ambiguous. Trimming took 1 base from V and 2 from J, leaving 13 bases between them. The germline V gene encodes CDR1 SGHDT and CDR2 YYEEEE. CDR3 length: 16 residues. In nucleotides, the CDR3 is TGTGCCAGCAGCTTGTCGACTCCGGTTCCCTACAATGAGCAGTTCTTC. It is translated as CASSLSTPVPYNEQFF. Using reference TRBV5-6 and TRBJ2-1 for the parts outside the CDR3, the full variable domain is DAGVTQSPTHLIKTRGQQVTLRCSPKSGHDTVSWYQQALGQGPQFIFQYYEEEERQRGNFPDRFSGHQFPNYSSELNVNALLLGDSALYLCASSLSTPVPYNEQFFGPGTRLTVL.

The sample holds one count of this clone. The rearrangement links TRBV5-1 to TRBJ1-1, with D perhaps TRBD1 (5 bases). The germline V gene has CDR1 SGHRS and CDR2 YFSETQ. CDR3 length: 15 amino acids. The ends were cut back, 1 base at V and 0 bases at J, with 10 bases in the middle. CDR3 protein: CASSLYDSLNTEAFF. As DNA, the CDR3 is TGCGCCAGCAGCTTGTATGACAGCTTGAACACTGAAGCTTTCTTT.